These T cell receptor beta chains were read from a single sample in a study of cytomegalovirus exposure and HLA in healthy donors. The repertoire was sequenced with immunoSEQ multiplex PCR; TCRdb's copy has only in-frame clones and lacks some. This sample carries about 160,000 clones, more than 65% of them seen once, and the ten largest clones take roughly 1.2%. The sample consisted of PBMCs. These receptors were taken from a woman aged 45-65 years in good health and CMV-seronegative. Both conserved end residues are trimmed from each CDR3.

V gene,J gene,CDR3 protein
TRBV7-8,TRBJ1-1,ASSLGREATEAF
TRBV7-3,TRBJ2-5,ASSDGGQGLQETQY
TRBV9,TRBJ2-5,ASSGGQSEAQY
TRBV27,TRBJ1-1,ASGQGLGNTEAF
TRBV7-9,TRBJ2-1,SSSLVRGEQF
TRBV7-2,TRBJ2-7,ASSPTRINYEQY
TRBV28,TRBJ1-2,ASSLQGYGYT
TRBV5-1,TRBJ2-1,ASSPGLSSYNEQF
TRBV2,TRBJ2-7,ASRTHEYEQY
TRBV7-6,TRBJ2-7,ASSPGTGVIWEQY
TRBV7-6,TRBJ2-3,ASSPGQSTDTQY
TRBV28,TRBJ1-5,ASSFRGESNQPQH
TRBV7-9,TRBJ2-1,ASSSRRETDNEQF
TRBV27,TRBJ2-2,ASMILRSGDTGELF
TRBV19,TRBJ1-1,ASKTQGASEAF
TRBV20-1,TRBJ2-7,SAPSPHEQY
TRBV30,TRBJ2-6,AWSSGAGANVLT
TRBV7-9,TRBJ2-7,ASHGTSTGDWEQY
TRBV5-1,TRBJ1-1,ASSQSTGNTEAF
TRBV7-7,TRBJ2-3,ASSLAPASTDTQY
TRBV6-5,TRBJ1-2,ASSYLGGRRYGYT
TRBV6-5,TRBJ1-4,ASGRGAEIKLF
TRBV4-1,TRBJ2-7,ASRATGTLYEQY
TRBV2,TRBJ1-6,ASSEYSSYNSPLH
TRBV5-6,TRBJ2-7,ASSLGQAYYEQY
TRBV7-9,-,ASSLDSSYPYEQY
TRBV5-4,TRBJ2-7,ASSLWLAGGNEQY
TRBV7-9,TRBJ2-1,ASSAVGGRALEQF
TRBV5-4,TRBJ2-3,ASSLGLARQDTQY
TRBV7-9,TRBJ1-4,ASSSGTGLVGTTNEKLF
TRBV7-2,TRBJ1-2,ASSPRTQRDGYT
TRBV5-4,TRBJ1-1,ASSAGTGRTEAF
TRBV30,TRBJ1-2,AWSVERSYGYT
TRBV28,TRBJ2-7,ASSPPPGISYEQY
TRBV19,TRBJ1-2,ASSIPTGAHSNYGYT
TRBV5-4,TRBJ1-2,ASSPTPGQGVSNYGYT
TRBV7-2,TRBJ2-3,ASSLATTSTDTQY
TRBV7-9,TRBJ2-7,ASSLVAGTLYEQY
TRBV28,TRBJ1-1,ASSPPGFEAF
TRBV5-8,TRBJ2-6,ASTVIYPGASGANVLT
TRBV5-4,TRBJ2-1,ASSLDPGVSYNEQF
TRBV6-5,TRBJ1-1,ASSYLTGITEAF
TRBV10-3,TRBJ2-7,AISESGDRHYEQY
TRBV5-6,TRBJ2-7,ASSLEQGVYSYEQY
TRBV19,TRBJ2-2,ASNRGTGELF
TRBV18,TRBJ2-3,ASSPAGTNTDTQY
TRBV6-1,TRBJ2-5,ASSEQEGGGGETQY
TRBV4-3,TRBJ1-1,ASSHREGQGRAF
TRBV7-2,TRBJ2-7,ASSYTVGTGGLAEQY
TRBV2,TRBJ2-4,ASSETRLVGKNIQY
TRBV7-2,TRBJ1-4,ASSPRDSREKLF
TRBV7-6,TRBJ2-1,ASSLARGRAEQF
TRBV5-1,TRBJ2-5,ASRRSGGQETQY